This T cell receptor beta chain was retrieved from a study of CD8 T cells in Susac syndrome. General study points: In total CD8+ repertoires, over 15 Susac-specific public clones were found, and in CD8+ TEMRA repertoires, five were found.

The CDR3 loop spans 15 amino acids. The germline CDR1 and CDR2 sequences are MNHEY and SMNVEV (reference sequence). The V gene lost 2 bases and the J gene lost 4 bases, with 14 bases spanning the gap. Roughly 0.45 to 1 ug RNA was reverse transcribed with random hexamers. Amplification of TCR beta CDR3 spanned 54 Vbeta and 13 Jbeta via immunoSEQ multiplex PCR. TCRdb reanalysed the immunoSEQ multiplex PCR reads using MiXCR and keeps one entry per CDR3 protein. The sample holds about 140,000 distinct CDR3 sequences, roughly 94% seen once. Comments on this clonotype: As yet, its antigen is unknown.

Each Susac syndrome patient had definite or probable disease by recently defined criteria. This chain uses TRBV27 with TRBJ1-2; the D is unclear. The clonotype originates from a human donor with Susac syndrome. The material sequenced was CD8+ T cells from PBMCs. The CDR3 DNA reads as TGTGCCAGCAGTTTAAAAGGGCTTCCCACCTATGGCTACACCTTC. Protein: CASSLKGLPTYGYTF.